One sample yielded the 12 T cell receptor beta chains listed below, sequenced in a study of beta chain features in type 1 diabetes. Study-level points and caveats: The study found moderately but significantly shorter TCRB CDR3s in all four CD4+ subsets of Type 1 diabetes patients.

Expressed TCRB transcripts were sequenced because the isolated RNA had all been reverse transcribed beforehand. Assay: immunoSEQ multiplex PCR; the TCRdb copy retains only in-frame clones and omits some. Here the sample spans 500,000 to 850,000 clones, about an eighth being singletons. These receptors lack a known antigen. Source material: naive CD4+ T cells from blood. The origin of the receptors is a young man with type 1 diabetes.

This clone was counted a few times. The chain recombines TRBV4-2 with TRBJ1-4; possible D gene TRBD1, 5 bases. V was shortened by 5 bases and J by 0 bases, with 16 bases between the two germline ends. Germline V CDR1 and CDR2: LGHNA, YNFKEQ. The CDR3 extends over 17 amino acids. The CDR3 spells CASSLARGIATNEKLFF. The CDR3 DNA sequence: TGTGCCAGCAGCTTGGCTAGGGGAATTGCAACTAATGAAAAACTGTTTTTT.

The rearrangement uses TRBV7-9 and TRBJ2-3; 9 bases align to TRBD1. CDR3 length: 16 amino acids. The germline V gene has CDR1 SEHNR and CDR2 FQNEAQ (reference sequence). Trimming removed 0 bases from V and 5 bases from J; junction bases left unmatched: 6. In DNA form, the CDR3 reads TGTGCCAGCAGCTTAGCCGGACAGGGGAGAGTAGATACGCAGTATTTT. Its protein is CASSLAGQGRVDTQYF.

This clone was recorded a few times. This chain links TRBV6-1 with TRBJ2-3, with a tentative D call TRBD2 (5 bases). In germline, CDR1 is MNHNS, CDR2 SASEGT. V was clipped by 4 bases and J by 2 bases, with 19 bases between them. This CDR3 has 17 amino acids. In DNA, the CDR3 is TGTGCCAGCAGTGCACGACTAAATCCCCTGACCACAGATACGCAGTATTTT. Its translation is CASSARLNPLTTDTQYF.

The V and J genes are TRBV2 and TRBJ2-1, with 11 bases aligning to TRBD2. The germline gives CDR1 SNHLY, CDR2 FYNNEI. V lost 5 bases to trimming and J lost 7 bases; unmatched junction nucleotides: 10. There are 16 residues in the CDR3. The CDR3 spells CASSKISGRAGNEQFF. For the CDR3, the DNA is TGTGCCAGCAGTAAAATTAGCGGGAGGGCCGGGAATGAGCAGTTCTTC.

Details on this clone: Other DNA sequences in the sample encode the same CDR3. The rearrangement uses TRBV7-2 and TRBJ2-3; D not resolved. CDR3 length: 13 residues. V was clipped by 4 bases and J by 2 bases, with 7 bases between them. CDR1 is SGHTA and CDR2 is FQGNSA in the germline V gene. CDR3 nucleotides: TGTGCCAGCAGCTCCTCGAACACAGATACGCAGTATTTT. Residues: CASSSSNTDTQYF.

The chain carries TRBV19 and TRBJ2-7, with a weak D call TRBD1 (6 bases). Per the germline V gene, CDR1 is LNHDA and CDR2 is SQIVND (reference sequence). This CDR3 has 15 residues. Between the trimmed V and J ends, which lost 5 bases and 2 bases, there was a span of 16 bases. DNA for the CDR3: TGTGCCAGTAGTCTCTCAGGGGTCGCGACCTACGAGCAGTACTTC. It specifies CASSLSGVATYEQYF.

Here the CDR3 DNA reads TGTGCCAGTAGCGTTACAGCAACTAATGAAAAACTGTTTTTT. Its translation: CASSVTATNEKLFF. J is TRBJ1-4 and V is TRBV19; D not resolved. V lost 6 bases and J lost 0, with 8 bases in between. The CDR3 is 14 amino acids. CDR1 is LNHDA, CDR2 SQIVND, per germline (reference sequence).

In nucleotides, the CDR3 is TGTGCCTGGAAGGGACTGAACTATGGCTACACCTTC. It is translated as CAWKGLNYGYTF. The chain employs TRBV30 and TRBJ1-2; a weak D match, TRBD1 (5 bases). There are 12 residues in the CDR3. Germline CDR1 is GTSNPN and CDR2 is SVGIG (reference sequence). V lost 4 bases to trimming and J lost 2 bases, with 8 bases between them.

This clone has a handful of counts. The genes are TRBV9 and TRBJ2-7; 9 bases agree with TRBD2. The CDR3 is 16 residues long. The germline gives CDR1 SGDLS, CDR2 YYNGEE. Trimming took 0 bases from V and 4 from J; bases not matched to a gene: 8. In DNA form, the CDR3 reads TGTGCCAGCAGCGTAGAGGCTAGCGGGGCCTATTACGAGCAGTACTTC. It encodes CASSVEASGAYYEQYF.

The chain is built from TRBV10-3 and TRBJ2-7, with D perhaps TRBD2 (6 bases). Germline CDR1 and CDR2: ENHRY and SYGVKD. CDR3 length: 14 amino acids. V dropped 7 bases and J dropped 5 bases, with 18 bases sitting between them. CDR3 loop: CAITQAGQSHEQYF. DNA of the CDR3: TGTGCCATCACACAAGCGGGCCAGAGCCACGAGCAGTACTTC.

This sequence joins TRBV28 and TRBJ2-4; tentative D call: TRBD1 (6 bases). V was shortened by 10 bases and J by 8 bases, with 21 bases between the two germline ends. The CDR3 sequence is 14 residues long. CDR1 and CDR2 from the germline V gene are MDHEN and SYDVKM. CDR3 in amino acids: CATNALPGDDIQYF. The CDR3 bases are TGTGCCACCAATGCCCTCCCAGGGGACGACATTCAGTACTTC.

The chain carries TRBV5-1 and TRBJ2-1; TRBD2 matches at 7 bases. CDR1 and CDR2 (germline): SGHRS, YFSETQ. Trimming cost V 0 bases and J 4 bases; bases outside gene matches: 4. The CDR3 sequence is 15 residues long. For the CDR3, the DNA is TGCGCCAGCAGCTTGGGGGACTACTTGTACAATGAGCAGTTCTTC. Encoded protein: CASSLGDYLYNEQFF. Full variable domain (remainder filled in from reference TRBV5-1 and TRBJ2-1): KAGVTQTPRYLIKTRGQQVTLSCSPISGHRSVSWYQQTPGQGLQFLFEYFSETQRNKGNFPGRFSGRQFSNSRSEMNVSTLELGDSALYLCASSLGDYLYNEQFFGPGTRLTVL.